The present T cell receptor (beta chain) was sequenced within a study of tumor-infiltrating lymphocytes in primary liver carcinoma. Study findings and constraints: Tumors significantly exceeded blood in top-250-clone fraction (p = 0.039).

From 450 to 550 ng total RNA, TCR beta cDNA was generated with a primer in the constant region. Generation of the TCR beta libraries relied on three nested multiplex PCR rounds using slightly modified ARM-PCR. TRBV1-TRBV30 forward primers paired with a C-beta reverse primer drove the first two PCR rounds, about 10 cycles each. Using its own MiXCR run on the multiplex PCR reads, TCRdb lists one record per CDR3 protein. The sample records tens of thousands of distinct CDR3 sequences, about 75% being singletons. Joint extraction of RNA and DNA used roughly 18-34 mg of bulk tissue that was unsorted. Surgery removed the patients' primary liver carcinoma. V trimming: 9 bases; J trimming: 7 bases; junction bases outside the gene matches: 20. The CDR3 spans 19 residues. Germline loops: CDR1 SEHNR, CDR2 FQNEAQ (reference sequence). As for this clonotype: Its matching antigen is unknown.

The TCR originated in a woman in her 30s with primary liver carcinoma and hepatitis B virus infection. This chain uses TRBV7-9 with TRBJ2-2, with 13 bases aligning to TRBD2. The sequenced material came from tumor-adjacent normal liver tissue. The CDR3 sequence: CASSQYLLAGGLDSGELFF. In nucleotides, the CDR3 is TGTGCCAGTAGCCAATACCTACTAGCGGGAGGGCTGGACAGCGGGGAGCTGTTTTTT. The variable domain in full, completed from reference TRBV7-9 and TRBJ2-2, reads DTGVSQNPRHKITKRGQNVTFRCDPISEHNRLYWYRQTLGQGPEFLTYFQNEAQLEKSRLLSDRFSAERPKGSFSTLEIQRTEQGDSAMYLCASSQYLLAGGLDSGELFFGEGSRLTVL.